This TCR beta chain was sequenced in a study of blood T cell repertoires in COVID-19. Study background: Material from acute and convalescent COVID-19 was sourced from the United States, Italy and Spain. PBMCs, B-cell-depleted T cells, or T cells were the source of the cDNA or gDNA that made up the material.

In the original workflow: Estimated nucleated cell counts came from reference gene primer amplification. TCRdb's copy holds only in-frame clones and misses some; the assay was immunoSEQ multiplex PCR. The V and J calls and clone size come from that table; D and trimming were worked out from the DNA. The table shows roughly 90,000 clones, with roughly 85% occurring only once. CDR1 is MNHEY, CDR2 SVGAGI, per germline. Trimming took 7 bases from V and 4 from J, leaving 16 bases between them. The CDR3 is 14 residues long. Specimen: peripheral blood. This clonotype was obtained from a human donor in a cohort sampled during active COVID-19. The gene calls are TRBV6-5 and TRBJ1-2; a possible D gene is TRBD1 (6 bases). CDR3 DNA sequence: TGTGCCAGCAACACCCCAGGGGTGAGCTATGGCTACACCTTC. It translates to CASNTPGVSYGYTF.